This TCR beta chain was captured by sequencing in a study of spatial heterogeneity in lung cancer. As for the study in general: Alpha-chain sequences were detected in numbers that were consistently lower than beta-chain sequences.

This clonotype was counted ten times or more. Every TCR cDNA molecule carried a tag that served as a unique molecular identifier. In TCRdb, the 5' RACE reads were re-called with MiXCR into one record per CDR3 protein. This sample has about 40,000 distinct CDR3 sequences, with roughly 5% found just once. Time point noted: sample taken at primary tumor resection. Unsorted whole RNA from tumor, nontumor lung or frozen PBMC underwent sequencing. Sequenced material: PBMCs, taken at surgery. The clonotype was recovered from a female donor with early-stage non-small cell lung cancer.

In DNA, the CDR3 is TGTGCCAGCAGGACTAGCGGGGGCAACTACAATGAGCAGTTCTTC. Translated: CASRTSGGNYNEQFF. The chain couples TRBV7-3 to TRBJ2-1, with 12 bases identical to TRBD2. The CDR3 is made up of 15 amino acids. CDR1 and CDR2 (germline): SGHTA, FQGTGA. With V trimmed by 6 bases and J by 3 bases, 3 bases remained unmatched.